This TCR beta chain was obtained from a study of regulatory T cells in long-lasting Graves disease (dated by TCRdb to the early 2020s). For the study in its entirety: Newly diagnosed Graves' disease patients had taken antithyroid drugs for less than 3 months. A total of approximately 35 samples underwent TCR sequencing: about 13 from persistent and around 20 from newly diagnosed Graves' disease patients. The study took place in China and was registered as a clinical trial. Persistent Graves' disease patients were compared with newly diagnosed Graves' disease patients by peripheral blood TCR sequencing and RNA sequencing. Here is what the overall study found, with its caveats: Only the TCR beta chain was sequenced and analyzed. The authors acknowledged the small sample size as a limitation that may reduce accuracy. Persistent patients shared more public clonotypes among themselves (around 3,000) than newly diagnosed patients did (approximately 900). Compared with newly diagnosed patients, persistent Graves' disease patients had lower TCR Shannon entropy and fewer highly expanded clones, which suggests clonal expansion. Peripheral blood alone was examined, since thyroid tissue, which constituted the primary lesion, could not be accessed.

Sample time point, as interpreted from the label and publication: newly diagnosed GD, antithyroid drugs for less than 3 months. For both TCR sequencing and RNA sequencing, RNA was extracted from PBMCs in TRIzol. Graves' disease was diagnosed according to American Thyroid Association guidelines. Recruitment of patients was carried out at an endocrinology department in Xi'an, China. From each patient, approximately 10 milliliters of peripheral blood was collected into an EDTA anticoagulant tube. Ficoll Paque Plus density gradient separation was used to isolate PBMCs, and no further T cell sorting was done. An Agilent 2100 Bioanalyzer and agarose gel were used to check RNA quality, while a NanoDrop 2000 measured RNA concentration. Libraries came from multiplex PCR. TCRdb lists the instrument as Illumina HiSeq 4000. CDR3 regions were amplified by Arm-PCR with iRepertoire HTBI primers to construct TCR beta libraries. Before sequencing, the PCR products underwent gel purification. The authors' analysis ran thus. Gene usage analysis of CDR3 amino acid clonotypes relied on the approximately 60 TRBV and 14 TRBJ segments identified across samples. Filtered high-quality paired reads were merged into contigs using COPE and FqMerger. Contigs were aligned with BLAST to IMGT TRBV, TRBD and TRBJ reference genes, and CDR3 was defined per IMGT. Clonotypes above 0.1% frequency were classified as highly expanded clones. Shannon entropy was used to measure repertoire diversity, and the Gini coefficient was used to measure V-J evenness. A clonotype found in more than one individual was treated as public. TCRdb reprocessing: public reads trimmed at Q25 with fastp, clones called with MiXCR, in-frame beta chains kept. Entries are consolidated by CDR3 protein sequence, retaining the most common genes and DNA. In this record, the V and J calls reflect TCRdb's handling and not the investigators' own analysis. The table for this sample lists 620,000 or so distinct CDR3 sequences; 16% of them were counted only once. Around 19% of the sample lies in the top ten.

The table lists this clonotype with many counts. Its antigen is unknown. No base qualities exist here, and no much larger clone lies one base off it. These sequences were also reported in another study, on T cells in Graves' hyperthyroidism and ophthalmopathy. According to the second study: Graves' hyperthyroidism was defined as stable when no progression to ophthalmopathy occurred over 18 months of follow-up. The hyperthyroidism patients were between 18 and 65 years old and newly diagnosed, with a disease duration of less than 2 months. Patients with uncontrolled infections, other autoimmune diseases, pregnancy or lactation were excluded. Diagnoses relied on clinical symptoms, serum thyroxine and TRAb, thyroid ultrasound and orbital computed tomography. For the first round of RT-PCR on the TCR CDR3, the HTBI primer set was used together with the Qiagen OneStep RT-PCR kit. Blood samples also contained most of the expanded thyroid clonotypes (frequency above 0.001), which suggests that blood repertoires may reflect thyroid immune responses. Ophthalmopathy was separated from stable hyperthyroidism by a 13 V-J signature model, with about 86% sensitivity and approximately 84% specificity obtained in cross-validation and 80%/75% obtained in testing. In validation, the model predicted progression to ophthalmopathy a median of approximately 6.3 months before onset, with about 67% sensitivity and nearly 75% specificity. TCR V-J signatures able to tell the groups apart were searched for in a discovery cohort of 100 patients, of whom more than 40 had Graves' ophthalmopathy and about 60 had stable Graves' hyperthyroidism. Prospective prediction of ophthalmopathy was tested in an independent validation cohort of 18 to 20 hyperthyroidism patients and around 16 patients who later progressed to ophthalmopathy. The 90 to 100 discovery patients were randomly split 7:3 into training and test sets. Thyroid tissue and blood T-cell repertoires from more than 5 Graves' hyperthyroidism patients were also compared in the study. After sampling, hyperthyroidism patients received methimazole starting at 30 mg daily, and ophthalmopathy patients received high-dose intravenous methylprednisolone. Libraries were constructed in a second round of multiplex PCR, after which size selection and purification were performed. The libraries were sequenced on an Illumina HiSeq2000 using paired-end 100 bp reads. SOAPnuke was used to process the raw data, removing reads that contained adapters or uncalled bases, had a mean Phred below 15, or lacked an exact match to the constant primer or identifier. COPE v1.2.5 was used to merge high-quality paired reads, and clonotypes were defined as unique nucleotide sequences. Clonotypes were aligned to IMGT TRBV, TRBD and TRBJ reference segments using MiTCR v1.1. The analysis was restricted to V-J combinations with a frequency above 0.0001, which together covered over 99% of the repertoires. A TCS score was defined as the ratio between F50 (clonal expansion) and ExV (chaos), using BLOSUM62-based TCRdist between CDR3 peptides within each V-J. Welch's t-statistics and random forest reduced several hundred V-J features to about 12, which were used in a naive Bayes classifier (R e1071). Sample size was not statistically predetermined, and investigators were not blinded to group allocation. The paper describes TCR Vbeta CDR3 sequencing of 120 to 150 peripheral blood samples, made up of roughly 40 ophthalmopathy patients, around 78 hyperthyroidism patients and 17 progressor patients.

Sample: peripheral blood mononuclear cells (PBMCs), taken at new diagnosis, from a patient treated with antithyroid drugs. The receptor's source is a woman in her twenties or thirties with Graves disease. Donor details come from another sample of the same person, matched by shared clones.

The encoded CDR3 is CSVPWGAEAFF. The DNA sequence reads TGCAGTGTCCCTTGGGGGGCTGAAGCTTTCTTT. The chain is encoded by TRBV20-1 joined to TRBJ1-1; the best D guess is TRBD1, with 5 bases matching. V is shortened by 7 bases, J by 6 bases, and the region joining them spans 12 bases. CDR1 and CDR2, per the germline V gene (reference sequence), are DFQATT and SNEGSKA. The CDR3, cysteine through phenylalanine, is 11 amino acids long. Only CDR3 DNA remains: 33 bases, in frame from the first base.